This T cell receptor beta chain was retrieved from a study of blood T cells in healthy people across ages. The study, taken as a whole, reports: Lack of knowledge of donor CMV status possibly confounded expanded clonotype changes. A roughly linear fall in TCR beta diversity per million T cells was seen with increasing age.

It was with a sample-barcoded 5' primer and a J-beta primer mix that a second PCR of about 6 to 12 cycles was run. Every cDNA molecule carried a tag from a template-switch adaptor bearing 12 random nucleotides. TCRdb processed the 5' RACE reads anew with MiXCR; each CDR3 protein has one entry. The repertoire holds about 1.8 million distinct CDR3 sequences, with roughly 52% as singletons. This clonotype occurred a few times. Its matching antigen is unknown. Trimming removed 8 bases at V and 5 bases at J, with 12 bases between. The CDR3 loop spans 11 amino acids. Per the germline V gene, CDR1 is SQVTM and CDR2 is ANQGSEA.

This sequence was found in a woman between 40 and 50 years old in good health. The material sequenced was blood. This sequence joins TRBV29-1 and TRBJ2-5; D might be TRBD1 (6 bases). The CDR3 region has the DNA TGCAGCACAGGGTGGGCGGAGACCCAGTACTTC. As protein: CSTGWAETQYF.